The 8 T cell receptor beta chains presented below share a single source sample, sequenced in a study of cytotoxic CD8 clonotypes in ibrutinib-treated CLL. This table comes from immunoSEQ multiplex PCR, and its TCRdb copy is limited to in-frame clones, with some not included. Among 300,000 to 350,000 clones listed, 80% were seen once. The source material was PBMCs, sampled before ibrutinib treatment. Receptors were obtained from a human donor with chronic lymphocytic leukemia.

This chain connects TRBV10-3 to TRBJ1-5, with D maybe TRBD1 (5 bases). Germline CDR1 ENHRY, CDR2 SYGVKD. The CDR3 is 15 residues long. V lost 10 bases, J lost 5 bases, and 21 bases lay in between. The CDR3 bases are TGTGCCACGAGTCCAGGCGGGGGGGTCGATCAGCCCCAGCATTTT. Its protein product is CATSPGGGVDQPQHF.

The chain links TRBV7-2 to TRBJ2-3; 9 bases map to TRBD2. CDR1 is SGHTA, CDR2 FQGNSA, per germline. The length of the CDR3 is 17 residues. Trimming at V came to 1 base and at J to 5 bases, leaving 10 bases not matched to a gene. The CDR3 region is CASSLGVVAGGLDTQYF. The CDR3 DNA is TGTGCCAGCAGCTTAGGGGTGGTCGCGGGAGGGCTAGATACGCAGTATTTT.

The V call is TRBV7-2, the J call TRBJ1-2; possibly TRBD1 for D (6 bases). Germline loops: CDR1 SGHTA, CDR2 FQGNSA. V lost 5 bases and J lost 7, with 14 bases in between. The CDR3 spans 13 residues. CDR3: CASSIDRWAGYTF. CDR3 DNA sequence: TGTGCCAGCAGCATTGACAGGTGGGCTGGCTACACCTTC.

The V gene is TRBV6-6, the J gene TRBJ2-2; no definite D call. CDR1 is MNHNY and CDR2 is SVGAGI in the germline V gene (reference sequence). CDR3 size: 13 residues. Trimming shortened V by 4 bases and J by 6 bases, and 9 bases separated the two germline ends. CDR3 region: CASSSEHSGELFF. DNA for the CDR3: TGTGCCAGCAGTTCCGAACACTCCGGGGAGCTGTTTTTT.

This clone appeared a single time. The chain carries TRBV6-5 and TRBJ2-7; D ambiguous. Germline V gene lookup returns CDR1 MNHEY and CDR2 SVGAGI. There are 12 residues in the CDR3. The ends were cut back, 5 bases at V and 4 bases at J, with 9 bases in the middle. In DNA, the CDR3 is TGTGCCAGCAGTCACACAGCTTACGAGCAGTACTTC. This gives the protein CASSHTAYEQYF.

The genes are TRBV15 and TRBJ2-7, with 7 positions matching TRBD2. CDR1 and CDR2 from the germline V gene are LNHNV and YYDKDF (reference sequence). V lost 1 base to trimming and J lost 0 bases; unmatched junction nucleotides: 6. The CDR3 sequence is 16 residues long. The CDR3 region has the DNA TGTGCCACCAGCAGAGGCCTAGCGGAGCACTCCTACGAGCAGTACTTC. Translated, it gives CATSRGLAEHSYEQYF.

This clone was seen only once. The chain carries TRBV27 and TRBJ2-3; D is ambiguous. Germline values: CDR1 MNHEY, CDR2 SMNVEV (reference sequence). CDR3 size: 14 residues. V was shortened by 3 bases and J by 0 bases, with 7 bases between the two germline ends. The DNA for the CDR3 is TGTGCCAGCAGTTTTCTAACTAGCACAGATACGCAGTATTTT. Amino acids: CASSFLTSTDTQYF.

V is TRBV30 and J is TRBJ1-5; D is undetermined. The CDR3 sequence is 13 residues long. The germline V and J ends were trimmed by 1 base and 3 bases, with 7 bases remaining between them. In germline, CDR1 is GTSNPN, CDR2 SVGIG (reference sequence). Here the CDR3 DNA reads TGTGCCTGGAGTGGTCGGATCAATCAGCCCCAGCATTTT. Protein: CAWSGRINQPQHF.